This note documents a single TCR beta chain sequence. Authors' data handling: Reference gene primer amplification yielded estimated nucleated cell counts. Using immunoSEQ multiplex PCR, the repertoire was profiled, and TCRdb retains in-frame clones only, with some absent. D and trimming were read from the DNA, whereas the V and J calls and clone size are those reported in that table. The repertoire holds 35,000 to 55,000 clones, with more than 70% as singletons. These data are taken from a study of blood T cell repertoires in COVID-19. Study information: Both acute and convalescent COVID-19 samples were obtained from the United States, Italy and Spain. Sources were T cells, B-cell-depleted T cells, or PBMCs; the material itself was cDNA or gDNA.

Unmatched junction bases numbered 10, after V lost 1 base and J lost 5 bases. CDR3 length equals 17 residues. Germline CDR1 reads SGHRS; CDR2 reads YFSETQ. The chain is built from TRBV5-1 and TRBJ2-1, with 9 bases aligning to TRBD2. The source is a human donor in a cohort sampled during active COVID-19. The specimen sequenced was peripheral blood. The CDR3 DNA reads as TGCGCCAGCAGCTTGCCGCCCGGGACTAGCTTAGACAATGAGCAGTTCTTC. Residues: CASSLPPGTSLDNEQFF.